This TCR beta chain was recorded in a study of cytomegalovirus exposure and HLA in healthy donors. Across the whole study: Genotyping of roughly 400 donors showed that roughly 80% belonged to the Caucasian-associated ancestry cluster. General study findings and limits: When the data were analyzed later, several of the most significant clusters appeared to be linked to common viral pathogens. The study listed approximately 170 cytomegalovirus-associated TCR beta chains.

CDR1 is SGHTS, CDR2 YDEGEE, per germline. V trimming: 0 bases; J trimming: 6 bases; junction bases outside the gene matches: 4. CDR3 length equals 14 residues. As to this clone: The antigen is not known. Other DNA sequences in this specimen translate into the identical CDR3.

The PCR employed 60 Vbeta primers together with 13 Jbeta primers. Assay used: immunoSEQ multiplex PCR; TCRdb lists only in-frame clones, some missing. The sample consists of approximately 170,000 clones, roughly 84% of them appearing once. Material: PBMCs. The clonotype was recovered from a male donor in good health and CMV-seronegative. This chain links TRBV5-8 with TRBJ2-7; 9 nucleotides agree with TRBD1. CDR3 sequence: CASSLVQGAGEQYF. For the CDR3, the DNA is TGTGCCAGCAGCTTGGTACAGGGGGCGGGCGAGCAGTACTTC.